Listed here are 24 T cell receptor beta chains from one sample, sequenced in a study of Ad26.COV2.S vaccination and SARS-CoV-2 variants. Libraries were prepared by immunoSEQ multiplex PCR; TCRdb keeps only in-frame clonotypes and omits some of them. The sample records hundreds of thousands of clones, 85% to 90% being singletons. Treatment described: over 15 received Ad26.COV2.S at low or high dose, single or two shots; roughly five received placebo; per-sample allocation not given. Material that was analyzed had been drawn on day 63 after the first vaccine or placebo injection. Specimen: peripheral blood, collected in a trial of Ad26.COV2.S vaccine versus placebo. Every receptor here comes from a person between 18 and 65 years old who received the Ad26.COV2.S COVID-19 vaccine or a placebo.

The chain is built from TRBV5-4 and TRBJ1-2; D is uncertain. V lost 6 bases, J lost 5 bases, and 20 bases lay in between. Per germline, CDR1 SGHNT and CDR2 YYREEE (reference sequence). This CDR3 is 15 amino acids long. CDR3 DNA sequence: TGTGCCAGCACCCTGACGGTGCCCGGCACATATGGCTACACCTTC. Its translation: CASTLTVPGTYGYTF.

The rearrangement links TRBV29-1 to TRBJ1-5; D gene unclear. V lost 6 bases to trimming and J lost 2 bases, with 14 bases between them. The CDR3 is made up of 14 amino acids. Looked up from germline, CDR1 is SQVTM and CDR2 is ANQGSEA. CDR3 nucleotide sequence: TGCAGCGTGACCAGGCCTATGTGCAATCAGCCCCAGCATTTT. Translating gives CSVTRPMCNQPQHF.

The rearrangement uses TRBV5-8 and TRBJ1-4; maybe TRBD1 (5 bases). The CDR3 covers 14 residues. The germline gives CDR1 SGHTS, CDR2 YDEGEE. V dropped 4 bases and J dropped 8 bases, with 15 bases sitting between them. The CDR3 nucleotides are TGTGCCAGCAGCGGCGGCCAGGGAGGCGAAAAACTGTTTTTT. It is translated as CASSGGQGGEKLFF.

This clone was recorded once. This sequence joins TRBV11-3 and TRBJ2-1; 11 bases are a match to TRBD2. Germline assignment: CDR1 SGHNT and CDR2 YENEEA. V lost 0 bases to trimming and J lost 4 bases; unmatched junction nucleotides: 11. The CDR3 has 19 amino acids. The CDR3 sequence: CASSLDLTSGRTWYNEQFF. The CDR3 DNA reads TGTGCCAGCAGCTTAGATCTCACTAGCGGGAGAACGTGGTACAATGAGCAGTTCTTC.

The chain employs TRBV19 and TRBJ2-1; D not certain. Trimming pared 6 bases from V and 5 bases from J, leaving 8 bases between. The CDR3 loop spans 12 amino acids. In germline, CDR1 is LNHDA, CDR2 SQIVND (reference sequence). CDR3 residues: CASRLSDNEQFF. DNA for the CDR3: TGTGCCAGTAGACTAAGCGACAATGAGCAGTTCTTC.

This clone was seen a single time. Here the CDR3 reads CASSLASGDYNEQFF. In DNA form, the CDR3 reads TGTGCCAGCAGCTTAGCTAGCGGGGATTACAATGAGCAGTTCTTC. The chain joins TRBV7-2 to TRBJ2-1, with 8 nucleotides matching TRBD2. The CDR3 totals 15 residues. V lost 0 bases to trimming and J lost 4 bases; unmatched junction nucleotides: 2. CDR1 SGHTA and CDR2 FQGNSA come from the germline V gene. Full variable domain (missing parts from reference TRBV7-2 and TRBJ2-1): GAGVSQSPSNKVTEKGKDVELRCDPISGHTALYWYRQSLGQGLEFLIYFQGNSAPDKSGLPSDRFSAERTGGSVSTLTIQRTQQEDSAVYLCASSLASGDYNEQFFGPGTRLTVL.

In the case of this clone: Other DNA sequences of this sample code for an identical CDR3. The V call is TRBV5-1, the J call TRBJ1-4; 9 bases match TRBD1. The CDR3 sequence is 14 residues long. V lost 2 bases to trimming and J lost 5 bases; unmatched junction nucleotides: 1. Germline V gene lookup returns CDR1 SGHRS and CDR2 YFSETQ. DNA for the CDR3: TGCGCCAGCAGCTTACAGGGGGCAAATGAAAAACTGTTTTTT. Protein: CASSLQGANEKLFF.

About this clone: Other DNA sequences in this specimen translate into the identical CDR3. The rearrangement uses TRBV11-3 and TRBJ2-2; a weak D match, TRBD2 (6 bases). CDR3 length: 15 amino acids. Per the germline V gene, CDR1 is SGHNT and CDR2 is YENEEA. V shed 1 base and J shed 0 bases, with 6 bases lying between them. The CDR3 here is CASSLGLANTGELFF. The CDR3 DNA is TGTGCCAGCAGCTTAGGACTAGCGAACACCGGGGAGCTGTTTTTT.

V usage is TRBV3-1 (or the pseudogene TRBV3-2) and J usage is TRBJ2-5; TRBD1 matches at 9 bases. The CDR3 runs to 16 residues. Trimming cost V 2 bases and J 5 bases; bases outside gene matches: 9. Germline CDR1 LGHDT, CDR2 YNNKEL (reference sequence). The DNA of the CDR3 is TGTGCCAGCAGCCAAACCACAGGGGGCTTCGGGGAGACCCAGTACTTC. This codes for CASSQTTGGFGETQYF.

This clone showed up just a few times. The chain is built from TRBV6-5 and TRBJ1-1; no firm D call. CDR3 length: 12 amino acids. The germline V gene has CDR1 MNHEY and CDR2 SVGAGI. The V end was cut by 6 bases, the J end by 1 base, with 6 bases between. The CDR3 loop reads CASRRQNTEAFF. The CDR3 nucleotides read TGTGCCAGCAGACGACAGAACACTGAAGCTTTCTTT.

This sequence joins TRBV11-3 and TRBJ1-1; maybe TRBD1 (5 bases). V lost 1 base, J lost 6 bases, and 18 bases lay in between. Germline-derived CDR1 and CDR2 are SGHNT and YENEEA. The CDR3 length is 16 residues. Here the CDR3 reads CASSLVGTRPRPEAFF. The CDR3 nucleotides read TGTGCCAGCAGCTTAGTAGGGACCCGTCCTCGACCTGAAGCTTTCTTT. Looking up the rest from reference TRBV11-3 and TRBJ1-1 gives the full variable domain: EAGVVQSPRYKIIEKKQPVAFWCNPISGHNTLYWYLQNLGQGPELLIRYENEEAVDDSQLPKDRFSAERLKGVDSTLKIQPAELGDSAVYLCASSLVGTRPRPEAFFGQGTRLTVV.

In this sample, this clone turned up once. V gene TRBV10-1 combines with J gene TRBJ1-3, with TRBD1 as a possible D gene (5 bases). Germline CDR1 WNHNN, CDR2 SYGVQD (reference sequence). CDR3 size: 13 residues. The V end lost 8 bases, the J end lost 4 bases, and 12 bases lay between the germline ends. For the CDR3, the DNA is TGCGCCAGCCTTCCAGGGTACGGAAACACCATATATTTT. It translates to CASLPGYGNTIYF.

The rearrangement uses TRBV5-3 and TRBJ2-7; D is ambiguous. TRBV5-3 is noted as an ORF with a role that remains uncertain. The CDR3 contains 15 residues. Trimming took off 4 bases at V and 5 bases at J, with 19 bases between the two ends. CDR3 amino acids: CARSPIVLRVNEQYV. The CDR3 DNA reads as TGTGCCAGAAGCCCCATAGTGCTTAGAGTCAACGAGCAGTACGTC.

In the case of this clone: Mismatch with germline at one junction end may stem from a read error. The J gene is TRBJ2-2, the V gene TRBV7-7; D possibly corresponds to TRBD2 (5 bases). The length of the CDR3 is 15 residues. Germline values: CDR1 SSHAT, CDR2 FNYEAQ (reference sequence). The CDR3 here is CASRLARVRAGELFF. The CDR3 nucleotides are TGTGCTAGCAGGCTCGCCCGGGTGAGGGCCGGGGAGCTGTTTTTT.

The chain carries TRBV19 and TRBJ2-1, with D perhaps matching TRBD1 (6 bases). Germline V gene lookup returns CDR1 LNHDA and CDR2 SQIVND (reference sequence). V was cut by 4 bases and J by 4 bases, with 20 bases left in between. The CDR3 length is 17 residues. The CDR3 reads CASSSLTGSATYNEQFF. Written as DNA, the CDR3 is TGTGCCAGTAGTAGCTTGACAGGTTCCGCGACATACAATGAGCAGTTCTTC.

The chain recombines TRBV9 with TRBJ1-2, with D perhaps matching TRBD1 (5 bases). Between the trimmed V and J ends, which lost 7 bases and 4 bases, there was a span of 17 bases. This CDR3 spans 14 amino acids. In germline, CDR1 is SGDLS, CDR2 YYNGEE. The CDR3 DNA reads TGTGCCAGCGAAAGGGGAGGGGATAGCTATGGCTACACCTTC. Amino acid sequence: CASERGGDSYGYTF.

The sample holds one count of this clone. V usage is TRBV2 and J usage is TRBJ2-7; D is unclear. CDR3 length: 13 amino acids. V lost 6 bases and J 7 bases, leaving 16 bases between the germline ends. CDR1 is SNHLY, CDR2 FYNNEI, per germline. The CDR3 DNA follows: TGTGCCAGCAGCGGAATCGAGAGAGGTGAGCAGTACGTC. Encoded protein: CASSGIERGEQYV.

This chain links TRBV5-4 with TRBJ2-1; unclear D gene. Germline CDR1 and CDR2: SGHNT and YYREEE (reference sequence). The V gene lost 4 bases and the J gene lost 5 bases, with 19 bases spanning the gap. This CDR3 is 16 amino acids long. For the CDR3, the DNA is TGTGCCAGCAGCCCCCTCTTGTCCACCCGAAACAATGAGCAGTTCTTC. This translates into CASSPLLSTRNNEQFF. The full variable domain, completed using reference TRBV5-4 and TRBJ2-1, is ETGVTQSPTHLIKTRGQQVTLRCSSQSGHNTVSWYQQALGQGPQFIFQYYREEENGRGNFPPRFSGLQFPNYSSELNVNALELDDSALYLCASSPLLSTRNNEQFFGPGTRLTVL.

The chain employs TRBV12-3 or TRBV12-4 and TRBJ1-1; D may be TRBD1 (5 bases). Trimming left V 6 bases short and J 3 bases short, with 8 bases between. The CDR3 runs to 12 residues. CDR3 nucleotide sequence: TGTGCCAGCAGCTGGGGGTACACTGAAGCTTTCTTT. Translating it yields CASSWGYTEAFF.

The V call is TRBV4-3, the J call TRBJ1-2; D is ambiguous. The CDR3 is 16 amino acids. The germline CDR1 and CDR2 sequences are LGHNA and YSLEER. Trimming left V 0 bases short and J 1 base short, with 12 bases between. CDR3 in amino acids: CASSQDAGGYNYGYTF. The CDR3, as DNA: TGCGCCAGCAGCCAAGATGCGGGCGGATATAACTATGGCTACACCTTC.

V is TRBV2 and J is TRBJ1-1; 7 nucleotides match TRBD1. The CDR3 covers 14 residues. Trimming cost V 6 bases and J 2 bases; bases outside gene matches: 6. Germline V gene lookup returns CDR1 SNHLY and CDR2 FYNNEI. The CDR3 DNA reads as TGTGCCAGCAGGAACAGGGGAATCAACACTGAAGCTTTCTTT. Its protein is CASRNRGINTEAFF.

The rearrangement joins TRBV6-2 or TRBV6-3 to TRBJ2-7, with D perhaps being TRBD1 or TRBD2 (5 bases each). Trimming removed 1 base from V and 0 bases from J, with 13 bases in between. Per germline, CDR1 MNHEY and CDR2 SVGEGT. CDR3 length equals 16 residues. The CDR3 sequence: CASSYLPRDGSYEQYV. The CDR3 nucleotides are TGTGCCAGCAGTTACTTGCCCCGGGACGGCTCCTACGAGCAGTACGTC.

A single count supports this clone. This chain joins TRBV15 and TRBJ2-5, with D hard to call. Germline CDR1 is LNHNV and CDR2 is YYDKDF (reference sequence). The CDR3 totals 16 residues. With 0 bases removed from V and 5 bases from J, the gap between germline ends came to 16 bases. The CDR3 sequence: CATSRDSRVTWETQYF. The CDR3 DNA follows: TGTGCCACCAGCAGAGATTCCCGGGTTACGTGGGAGACCCAGTACTTC.

The CDR3 DNA reads TGTGCCAGCAGACTTAATACAGCCTATGGCTACACCTTC. Amino acid sequence: CASRLNTAYGYTF. The J gene is TRBJ1-2, the V gene TRBV12-3 or TRBV12-4; D is uncertain. Deletions cut 6 bases from V and 4 bases from J, with 12 bases between. This CDR3 comprises 13 residues.